Below are 3 T cell receptor beta chains sequenced from a single sample in a study of blood T cell repertoires in COVID-19. Assay: immunoSEQ multiplex PCR; the TCRdb copy retains only in-frame clones and omits some. Of 130,000 to 150,000 clones in the sample, 65% to 90% were seen once. Sequencing used peripheral blood. These receptors all stem from a woman aged 45-60 years in a cohort sampled during active or convalescent COVID-19.

This clone appeared a few times. V is TRBV6-2 or TRBV6-3 and J is TRBJ2-7, with D unclear. Germline loops: CDR1 MNHEY, CDR2 SVGEGT. The V gene lost 6 bases and the J gene lost 3 bases, with 9 bases spanning the gap. The CDR3 consists of 12 residues. As DNA, the CDR3 is TGTGCCAGCAGCGCGTCAGGCTACGAGCAGTACTTC. This encodes CASSASGYEQYF.

The rearrangement joins TRBV30 to TRBJ2-1; 15 bases fit TRBD2. Germline-derived CDR1 and CDR2 are GTSNPN and SVGIG (reference sequence). The ends lost 2 bases at V and 12 bases at J; junction bases unmatched: 8. This CDR3 spans 15 amino acids. The CDR3 sequence: CAWSPKGLAGGGQFF. The DNA of the CDR3 is TGTGCCTGGAGTCCCAAGGGACTAGCGGGGGGTGGGCAGTTCTTC.

The chain uses TRBV7-8 and TRBJ1-6, with a tentative D call TRBD1 (6 bases). Per the germline V gene, CDR1 is SGHVS and CDR2 is FQNEAQ. The CDR3 contains 16 residues. Between the trimmed V and J ends, which lost 5 bases and 6 bases, there was a span of 17 bases. The CDR3 is CASSPAGQISNSPLHF. The CDR3 coding sequence is TGTGCCAGCAGCCCAGCAGGACAGATAAGTAATTCACCCCTCCACTTT.